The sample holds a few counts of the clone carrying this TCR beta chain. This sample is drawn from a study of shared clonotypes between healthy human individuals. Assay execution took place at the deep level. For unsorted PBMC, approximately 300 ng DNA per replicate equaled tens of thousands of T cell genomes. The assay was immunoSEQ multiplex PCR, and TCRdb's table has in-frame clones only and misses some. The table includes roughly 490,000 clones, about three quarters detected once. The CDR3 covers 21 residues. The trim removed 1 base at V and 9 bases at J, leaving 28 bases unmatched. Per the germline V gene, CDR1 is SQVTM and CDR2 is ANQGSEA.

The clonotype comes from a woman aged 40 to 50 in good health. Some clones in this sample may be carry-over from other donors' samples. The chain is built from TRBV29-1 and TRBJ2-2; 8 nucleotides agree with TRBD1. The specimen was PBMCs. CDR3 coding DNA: TGCAGCGTTGAAGGCTTTGCTTTCAGACCAGGACAGGGTAAGCTTTCTTGGGAGCTGTTTTTT. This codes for CSVEGFAFRPGQGKLSWELFF.